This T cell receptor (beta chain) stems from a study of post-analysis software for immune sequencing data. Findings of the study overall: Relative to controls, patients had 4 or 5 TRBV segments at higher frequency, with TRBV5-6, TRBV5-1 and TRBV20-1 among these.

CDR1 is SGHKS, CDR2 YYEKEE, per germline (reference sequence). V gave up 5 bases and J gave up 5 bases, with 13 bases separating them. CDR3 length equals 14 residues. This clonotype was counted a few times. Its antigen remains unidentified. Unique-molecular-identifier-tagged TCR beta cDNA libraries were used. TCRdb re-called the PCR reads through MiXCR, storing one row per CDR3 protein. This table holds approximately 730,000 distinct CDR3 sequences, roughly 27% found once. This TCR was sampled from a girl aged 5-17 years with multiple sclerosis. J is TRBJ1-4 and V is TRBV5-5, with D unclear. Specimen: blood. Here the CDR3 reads CASRLLYGNEKLFF. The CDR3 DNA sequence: TGTGCCAGCAGGCTCCTGTATGGAAATGAAAAACTGTTTTTT.